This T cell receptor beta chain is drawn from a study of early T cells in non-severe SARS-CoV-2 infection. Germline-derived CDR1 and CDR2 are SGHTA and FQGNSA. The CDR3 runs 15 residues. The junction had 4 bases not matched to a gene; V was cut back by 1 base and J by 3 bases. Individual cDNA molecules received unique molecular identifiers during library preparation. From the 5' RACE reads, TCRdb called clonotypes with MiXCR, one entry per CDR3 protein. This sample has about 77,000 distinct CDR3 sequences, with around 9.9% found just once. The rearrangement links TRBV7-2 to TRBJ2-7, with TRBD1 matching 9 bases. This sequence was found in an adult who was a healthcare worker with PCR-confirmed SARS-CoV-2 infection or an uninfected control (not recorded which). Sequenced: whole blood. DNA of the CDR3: TGTGCCAGCAGCTTAGACGGGGACAGGGTCTACGAGCAGTACTTC. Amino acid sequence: CASSLDGDRVYEQYF.